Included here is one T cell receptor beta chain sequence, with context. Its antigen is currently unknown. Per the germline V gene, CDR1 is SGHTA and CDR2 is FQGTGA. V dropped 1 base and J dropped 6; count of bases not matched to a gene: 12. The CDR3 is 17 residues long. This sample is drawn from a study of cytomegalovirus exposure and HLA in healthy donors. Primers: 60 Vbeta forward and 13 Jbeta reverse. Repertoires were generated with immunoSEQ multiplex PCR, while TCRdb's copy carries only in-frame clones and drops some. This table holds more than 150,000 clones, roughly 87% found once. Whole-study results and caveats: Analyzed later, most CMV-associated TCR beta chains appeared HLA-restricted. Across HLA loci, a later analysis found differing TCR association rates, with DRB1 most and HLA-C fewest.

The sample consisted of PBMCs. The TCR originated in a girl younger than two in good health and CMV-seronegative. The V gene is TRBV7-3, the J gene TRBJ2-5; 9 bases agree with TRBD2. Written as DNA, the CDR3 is TGTGCCAGCAGCTTAATTGGGCGGGGGGGCAGGTTTAAGACCCAGTACTTC. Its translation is CASSLIGRGGRFKTQYF.